One sample yielded the 24 T cell receptor beta chains listed below, sequenced in a study of regulatory T cells in long-lasting Graves disease (dated by TCRdb to about 2021). This specimen's time point label, interpreted: newly diagnosed GD, antithyroid drugs for less than 3 months. For both TCR sequencing and RNA sequencing, RNA was extracted from PBMCs using TRIzol. Libraries came from multiplex PCR. This sample was sequenced with an Illumina HiSeq 4000. TCR beta libraries were built with iRepertoire HTBI primers and Arm-PCR amplification of CDR3 regions. TCRdb passed the public sequencing reads through fastp at Q25 and MiXCR, retaining productive beta sequences. A single entry per CDR3 protein holds the most common genes and DNA from its merged rows. This sample is represented by some 500,000 distinct CDR3 sequences; about 16% of them were singletons. Roughly 25% of the sample rests with the top ten.

A further study also used this sample, focusing on T cells in Graves' hyperthyroidism and ophthalmopathy.

This material consisted of peripheral blood mononuclear cells (PBMCs), taken at new diagnosis, from a patient treated with antithyroid drugs. The receptors were gathered from a woman aged 35 to 59 with Graves disease. Donor details come from another sample of the same person, matched by shared clones.

This clonotype was observed a single time. The chain combines TRBV6-2 or TRBV6-3 with TRBJ2-1, with 9 bases identical to TRBD2. Germline V CDR1 and CDR2: MNHEY, SVGEGT. The V gene end was trimmed by 0 bases and the J gene end by 10 bases; junction bases not matched to a gene: 10. The CDR3 runs 16 residues. CDR3 nucleotides: TGTGCCAGCAGTTACTCGGACTTAGCGGGGGCCGGGGAGCAGTTCTTC. Residues: CASSYSDLAGAGEQFF.

The sample holds many counts of this clonotype. The V and J genes are TRBV7-9 and TRBJ1-1; D is undetermined. Per germline, CDR1 SEHNR and CDR2 FQNEAQ (reference sequence). This CDR3 has 15 amino acids. The germline V and J ends were trimmed by 4 bases and 6 bases, with 18 bases remaining between them. CDR3 in DNA: TGTGCCAGCAGCTCCACCCCAAAAGGAACCTCTGAAGCTTTCTTT. Protein sequence: CASSSTPKGTSEAFF.

This clonotype was seen ten or more times. This sequence joins TRBV3-1 and TRBJ1-4; D is uncertain. This CDR3 comprises 16 residues. The V end was cut by 0 bases, the J end by 2 bases, with 10 bases between. The germline V gene has CDR1 LGHDT and CDR2 YNNKEL (reference sequence). The CDR3 sequence: CASSQDLTTTNEKLFF. For the CDR3, the DNA is TGTGCCAGCAGCCAAGACCTGACAACTACTAATGAAAAACTGTTTTTT.

The V gene is TRBV28, the J gene TRBJ1-6; D is uncertain. V lost 6 bases to trimming and J lost 14 bases, with 11 bases between them. The germline gives CDR1 MDHEN, CDR2 SYDVKM. CDR3 size: 11 residues. This CDR3 is CASSHPGSLHF. The CDR3 nucleotides read TGTGCCAGCAGCCACCCGGGATCCCTCCACTTT.

In its sample, this clonotype was seen many times. The CDR3 nucleotides read TGCAGTGCTGGACGGCCTGATTCACCCCTCCACTTT. Residues: CSAGRPDSPLHF. The V gene is TRBV20-1, the J gene TRBJ1-6; D remains ambiguous. The CDR3 covers 12 residues. With 5 bases removed from V and 8 bases from J, the gap between germline ends came to 10 bases. The germline V gene has CDR1 DFQATT and CDR2 SNEGSKA (reference sequence).

The gene calls are TRBV9 and TRBJ2-5; D is uncertain. V was pared by 4 bases and J by 5 bases, with 12 bases between. The CDR3 covers 13 residues. Germline V gene sequence: CDR1 SGDLS, CDR2 YYNGEE. The CDR3 DNA reads as TGTGCCAGCAGCCTGAGCGAGAAGGAGACCCAGTACTTC. As protein: CASSLSEKETQYF.

This clonotype came up a few times. The J gene is TRBJ1-5, the V gene TRBV19, with D hard to call. V was shortened by 5 bases and J by 0 bases, with 14 bases between the two germline ends. Germline assignment: CDR1 LNHDA and CDR2 SQIVND (reference sequence). The CDR3 runs to 16 residues. In DNA, the CDR3 is TGTGCCAGTAGTGCGACCGATTTTTATAGCAATCAGCCCCAGCATTTT. The encoded protein is CASSATDFYSNQPQHF.

This clonotype was seen many times. The V gene is TRBV6-1, the J gene TRBJ2-7; D is undetermined. Trimming cost V 7 bases and J 3 bases, with 16 bases left between them. Germline assignment: CDR1 MNHNS and CDR2 SASEGT. The CDR3 runs 14 residues. The CDR3 spells CASTQFSTGYEQYF. DNA for the CDR3: TGTGCCAGCACCCAGTTCTCAACGGGCTACGAGCAGTACTTC.

A note on this clonotype: A much larger clone differs by one base, so this may be a read error. CDR3 amino acids: CASSVASGGAVANEQFF. The CDR3 DNA follows: TGTGCCAGCAGTGTGGCTAGCGGGGGGGCCGTGGCCAATGAGCAGTTCTTC. V usage is TRBV2 and J usage is TRBJ2-1; 12 nucleotides match TRBD2. The junction had 10 bases not matched to a gene; V was cut back by 4 bases and J by 6 bases. This CDR3 is built from 17 residues. Germline CDR1 and CDR2: SNHLY and FYNNEI.

The chain carries TRBV30 and TRBJ1-1; no clear D. CDR1 is GTSNPN, CDR2 SVGIG, per germline (reference sequence). The CDR3 runs to 13 residues. V lost 1 base, J lost 1 base, and 7 bases lay in between. DNA of the CDR3: TGTGCCTGGAGTGATCACTGGAACACTGAAGCTTTCTTT. Protein sequence: CAWSDHWNTEAFF.

V gene TRBV7-3 combines with J gene TRBJ2-2; the D gene is possibly TRBD2 (5 bases). CDR1 and CDR2 from the germline V gene are SGHTA and FQGTGA. This CDR3 contains 15 residues. The V end was cut by 2 bases, the J end by 3 bases, with 10 bases between. CDR3 coding DNA: TGTGCCAGCAGCTTAGCGGGTCGCTACACCGGGGAGCTGTTTTTT. Amino acids: CASSLAGRYTGELFF.

This clonotype has just a few counts. The chain couples TRBV10-3 to TRBJ2-2, with D uncertain. Germline lookup yields CDR1 ENHRY and CDR2 SYGVKD. The CDR3 loop spans 13 amino acids. This chain's CDR3 is CASGYQNTGELFF. In DNA form, the CDR3 reads TGTGCTTCCGGATACCAAAACACCGGGGAGCTGTTTTTT.

This clonotype was detected ten times or more. The chain joins TRBV12-3 or TRBV12-4 to TRBJ2-1; 11 bases are shared with TRBD2. The V segment lost 5 bases and the J segment 7 bases; nucleotides outside the gene matches: 10. The CDR3 is 16 residues long. Here the CDR3 reads CASSGGLSGGANEQFF. CDR3 DNA: TGTGCCAGCAGTGGGGGCCTTAGCGGGGGGGCGAATGAGCAGTTCTTC.

This clonotype showed up many times. The CDR3 loop is CASSEFLRGSSGANVLTF. Here the CDR3 DNA reads TGTGCCAGCAGTGAGTTCCTCCGCGGTTCCTCTGGGGCCAACGTCCTGACTTTC. The chain uses TRBV2 and TRBJ2-6; no clear D. Trimming left V 3 bases short and J 0 bases short, with 15 bases between. The CDR3 spans 18 residues. Germline CDR1 SNHLY, CDR2 FYNNEI.

V gene TRBV6-1 combines with J gene TRBJ1-2; 10 nucleotides agree with TRBD1. The V gene end was trimmed by 6 bases and the J gene end by 8 bases; junction bases not matched to a gene: 15. Germline V gives CDR1 MNHNS, CDR2 SASEGT. The CDR3 sequence is 16 residues long. CDR3 sequence reads: CASSPRTGTGDEGYTF. The CDR3 DNA reads as TGTGCCAGCAGCCCCCGAACCGGGACAGGGGACGAGGGCTACACCTTC.

The chain recombines TRBV30 with TRBJ2-5; TRBD1 is a possible D gene (5 bases). From germline, CDR1 is GTSNPN and CDR2 SVGIG (reference sequence). Trimming cost V 4 bases and J 7 bases, with 13 bases left between them. This CDR3 spans 12 amino acids. CDR3 coding DNA: TGTGCCTGGATTGATAGTGGGGCGACCCAGTACTTC. Its protein is CAWIDSGATQYF.

There are many counts of this clonotype. V is TRBV2 and J is TRBJ1-2, with D hard to call. V dropped 9 bases and J dropped 3 bases, with 14 bases sitting between them. The CDR3 is 13 amino acids. Germline V lookup: CDR1 SNHLY, CDR2 FYNNEI. The CDR3 sequence: CASIWEVDYGYTF. The CDR3 region has the DNA TGTGCCAGTATATGGGAAGTGGACTATGGCTACACCTTC.

This chain links TRBV19 with TRBJ1-5; the D gene is possibly TRBD1 (5 bases). Germline values: CDR1 LNHDA, CDR2 SQIVND (reference sequence). V lost 0 bases and J 6 bases, leaving 12 bases between the germline ends. The CDR3 has 15 amino acids. CDR3 in DNA: TGTGCCAGTAGTATAGATCAGGGACTTGGTCAGCCCCAGCATTTT. This sequence encodes CASSIDQGLGQPQHF. Filled out from reference TRBV19 and TRBJ1-5, the complete variable domain reads DGGITQSPKYLFRKEGQNVTLSCEQNLNHDAMYWYRQDPGQGLRLIYYSQIVNDFQKGDIAEGYSVSREKKESFPLTVTSAQKNPTAFYLCASSIDQGLGQPQHFGDGTRLSIL.

At least ten counts were recorded for this clonotype. The rearrangement uses TRBV6-2 or TRBV6-3 and TRBJ1-6, with D tentatively TRBD1 (5 bases). Germline assignment: CDR1 MNHEY and CDR2 SVGEGT. Trimming took 5 bases from V and 6 from J, leaving 11 bases between them. The CDR3 extends over 14 amino acids. The CDR3 here is CASSTPTVNSPLHF. CDR3 DNA: TGTGCCAGCAGTACACCGACAGTTAATTCACCCCTCCACTTT.

This clonotype was seen a handful of times. CDR3 sequence (DNA): TGCAGTGCTAGTACTAGCGGGGGGGCAGATACGCAGTATTTT. It encodes CSASTSGGADTQYF. The chain carries TRBV20-1 and TRBJ2-3, with TRBD2 identical over 13 bases. The CDR3 contains 14 residues. Trimming removed 3 bases from V and 4 bases from J; junction bases left unmatched: 1. The germline CDR1 and CDR2 sequences are DFQATT and SNEGSKA (reference sequence).

The chain uses TRBV10-2 and TRBJ1-4; the match to TRBD1 covers 9 bases. The V and J ends lost 4 bases and 3 bases, in that order; junction bases with no gene match: 9. This CDR3 region has 17 residues. Germline loops: CDR1 WSHSY, CDR2 SAAADI. For the CDR3, the DNA is TGCGCCAGCAGTGGCCGGACAGGGGCTGCGGCTAATGAAAAACTGTTTTTT. Encoded protein: CASSGRTGAAANEKLFF.

The V call is TRBV5-1, the J call TRBJ1-1; D is perhaps TRBD1 (5 bases). Germline V gene lookup returns CDR1 SGHRS and CDR2 YFSETQ. The CDR3 has 15 amino acids. The ends were cut back, 4 bases at V and 4 bases at J, with 17 bases in the middle. CDR3: CASSPMVGVGTEAFF. The DNA of the CDR3 is TGCGCCAGCAGCCCGATGGTAGGGGTGGGCACTGAAGCTTTCTTT.

This clonotype was picked up a small number of times. A much bigger clone sits one base away, suggesting this may be a read error. The chain uses TRBV27 and TRBJ2-1; 12 bases agree with TRBD1. CDR1 and CDR2 (germline): MNHEY, SMNVEV (reference sequence). This CDR3 spans 16 amino acids. In nucleotides, the CDR3 is TGTGCCAGCAGTAGCCTCGGGACAGGGGGCTTCAATGAGCAGTCCTTC. It translates to CASSSLGTGGFNEQSF.

About this clonotype itself: It may be a read error: a sequence one base away is much more abundant. The gene calls are TRBV27 and TRBJ1-2; D may be TRBD1 (5 bases). Germline lookup yields CDR1 MNHEY and CDR2 SMNVEV (reference sequence). This CDR3 is built from 12 residues. Here the CDR3 DNA reads TGTGCCAGCAGTGACGTGACAGCCAAGCTTTCATTC. Its protein product is CASSDVTAKLSF.